Listed here are 28 T cell receptor beta chains from one sample, sequenced in a study of blood T cell repertoires in COVID-19. Assay: immunoSEQ multiplex PCR; the TCRdb copy retains only in-frame clones and omits some. The sample has fewer than 300,000 clones, around 84% seen once; the top ten hold approximately 1.5%. Sequencing was done on a sample of peripheral blood. The origin of the receptors is a human donor with COVID-19, enrolled during active disease. The donor label of this sample is uncertain.

This clone was found a few times. The chain recombines TRBV9 with TRBJ2-7; a weak D match, TRBD1 (6 bases). Trimming stripped 4 bases from V and 3 bases from J, with 11 bases between. The germline V gene has CDR1 SGDLS and CDR2 YYNGEE. The CDR3 has 13 amino acids. DNA for the CDR3: TGTGCCAGCAGCCCTCTGGACAGCTACGAGCAGTACTTC. It yields the protein CASSPLDSYEQYF.

The V call is TRBV30, the J call TRBJ1-1; perhaps TRBD1 as D (5 bases). The CDR3 loop spans 12 amino acids. The V end lost 0 bases, the J end lost 5 bases, and 7 bases lay between the germline ends. Germline CDR1 reads GTSNPN; CDR2 reads SVGIG (reference sequence). In DNA form, the CDR3 reads TGTGCCTGGAGTGTACGGGGGACTGAAGCTTTCTTT. Its protein is CAWSVRGTEAFF.

J is TRBJ1-1 and V is TRBV29-1; D is possibly TRBD1 (6 bases). The CDR3 is 13 amino acids. V lost 8 bases to trimming and J lost 3 bases, with 16 bases between them. Germline CDR1 reads SQVTM; CDR2 reads ANQGSEA. Written as DNA, the CDR3 is TGCAGCTTTGCGACAGGAGGTCACACTGAAGCTTTCTTT. Protein product: CSFATGGHTEAFF. The full variable domain, completed using reference TRBV29-1 and TRBJ1-1, is SAVISQKPSRDICQRGTSLTIQCQVDSQVTMMFWYRQQPGQSLTLIATANQGSEATYESGFVIDKFPISRPNLTFSTLTVSNMSPEDSSIYLCSFATGGHTEAFFGQGTRLTVV.

CDR3 bases: TGCGCCAGCAGCCAAGAAAACGTAGCGGGAGGGCGGGATACGCAGTATTTT. Protein product: CASSQENVAGGRDTQYF. The chain recombines TRBV4-1 with TRBJ2-3; the match to TRBD2 covers 11 bases. CDR1 and CDR2 from the germline V gene are MGHRA and YSYEKL. The CDR3 length is 17 residues. J lost 6 bases, V lost 0 bases, and 8 bases had no gene match.

CDR3: CASSYVRGDFEQYF. CDR3 DNA: TGTGCCAGCAGTTACGTCAGGGGGGACTTTGAGCAGTACTTC. This chain connects TRBV6-5 to TRBJ2-7; TRBD1 is a possible D gene (7 bases). Trimming took off 2 bases at V and 7 bases at J, with 15 bases between the two ends. CDR3 length: 14 amino acids. In germline, CDR1 is MNHEY, CDR2 SVGAGI.

The J gene is TRBJ2-7, the V gene TRBV5-1, with 7 bases fitting TRBD1. The CDR3 loop spans 15 amino acids. Germline values: CDR1 SGHRS, CDR2 YFSETQ. Unmatched junction bases numbered 11, after V lost 2 bases and J lost 6 bases. The CDR3 protein is CASSFNSQGPVEQYF. CDR3 nucleotide sequence: TGCGCCAGCAGCTTCAACTCACAGGGGCCCGTCGAGCAGTACTTC. Together with reference TRBV5-1 and TRBJ2-7, the CDR3 gives the full variable domain: KAGVTQTPRYLIKTRGQQVTLSCSPISGHRSVSWYQQTPGQGLQFLFEYFSETQRNKGNFPGRFSGRQFSNSRSEMNVSTLELGDSALYLCASSFNSQGPVEQYFGPGTRLTVT.

The chain is built from TRBV5-4 and TRBJ2-7, with 9 positions matching TRBD1. Unmatched junction bases numbered 9, after V lost 3 bases and J lost 2 bases. CDR1 is SGHNT, CDR2 YYREEE, per germline (reference sequence). The CDR3 spans 16 residues. This CDR3 is CASSSYRGRLPYEQYF. Here the CDR3 DNA reads TGTGCCAGCAGCTCCTACAGGGGGCGACTTCCCTACGAGCAGTACTTC. The complete variable domain, with remaining parts taken from reference TRBV5-4 and TRBJ2-7, reads ETGVTQSPTHLIKTRGQQVTLRCSSQSGHNTVSWYQQALGQGPQFIFQYYREEENGRGNFPPRFSGLQFPNYSSELNVNALELDDSALYLCASSSYRGRLPYEQYFGPGTRLTVT.

V and J are TRBV4-3 and TRBJ1-6; D is undetermined. The CDR3 runs 14 residues. CDR1 is LGHNA, CDR2 YSLEER, per germline. The germline V and J ends were trimmed by 1 base and 5 bases, with 6 bases remaining between them. DNA of the CDR3: TGCGCCAGCAGCCAAGCTTTCGATAATTCACCCCTCCACTTT. Its protein is CASSQAFDNSPLHF.

The chain is built from TRBV24-1 and TRBJ2-1, with 9 bases matching TRBD1. The CDR3 covers 12 residues. Per germline, CDR1 KGHDR and CDR2 SFDVKD. The V and J ends lost 1 base and 15 bases, in that order; junction bases with no gene match: 3. The CDR3 region has the DNA TGTGCCACCAGTGATTTTTCGGACAGGGGGTTCTTC. It is translated as CATSDFSDRGFF.

V gene TRBV30 combines with J gene TRBJ2-7; a possible D gene is TRBD2 (6 bases). The CDR3 spans 14 residues. CDR1 is GTSNPN and CDR2 is SVGIG in the germline V gene (reference sequence). Trimming took off 4 bases at V and 7 bases at J, with 20 bases between the two ends. Here the CDR3 DNA reads TGTGCCTGGACCGCGGGACCCCGGGGAGGTGAGCAGTACTTC. Translation gives CAWTAGPRGGEQYF.

This clone showed up just a few times. This rearrangement joins TRBV2 to TRBJ1-5, with D tentatively TRBD1 (5 bases). The length of the CDR3 is 14 residues. Germline-derived CDR1 and CDR2 are SNHLY and FYNNEI. Trimming took off 6 bases at V and 5 bases at J, with 14 bases between the two ends. The CDR3: CASRADISYQPQHF. CDR3 coding DNA: TGTGCCAGCAGGGCGGACATTTCTTATCAGCCCCAGCATTTT.

The V gene is TRBV4-1, the J gene TRBJ2-3; the match to TRBD2 covers 8 bases. Germline-derived CDR1 and CDR2 are MGHRA and YSYEKL. J was trimmed by 8 bases and V by 5 bases; bases with no gene match: 9. CDR3 length equals 14 residues. The CDR3 loop is CASSTEGGTSTQYF. The CDR3 DNA sequence: TGCGCCAGCAGCACCGAAGGAGGGACTAGTACGCAGTATTTT.

J is TRBJ2-7 and V is TRBV7-8; 9 nucleotides line up with TRBD2. J lost 3 bases, V lost 1 base, and 7 bases had no gene match. This CDR3 comprises 16 residues. The germline V gene encodes CDR1 SGHVS and CDR2 FQNEAQ. CDR3 residues: CASSLVGGRASYEQYF. The CDR3 nucleotides read TGTGCCAGCAGCTTAGTCGGCGGGAGGGCCAGCTACGAGCAGTACTTC.

This clone was seen many times. The rearrangement uses TRBV5-4 and TRBJ2-1; D may be TRBD2 (7 bases). Germline V CDR1 and CDR2: SGHNT, YYREEE (reference sequence). Trimming removed 2 bases from V and 0 bases from J, with 9 bases in between. This CDR3 comprises 15 residues. CDR3 in DNA: TGTGCCAGCAGCTTAGGGGGGGGCTCCTACAATGAGCAGTTCTTC. Protein sequence: CASSLGGGSYNEQFF.

The chain couples TRBV19 to TRBJ1-5; 7 bases are shared with TRBD1. J gave up 1 base and V 5 bases, and 2 bases lay outside the gene matches. Germline V gives CDR1 LNHDA, CDR2 SQIVND (reference sequence). The length of the CDR3 is 14 residues. This CDR3 is CASSAGGSNQPQHF. CDR3 DNA sequence: TGTGCCAGTAGTGCAGGGGGAAGCAATCAGCCCCAGCATTTT.

The V gene is TRBV7-3, the J gene TRBJ2-6; no clear D. The ends were cut back, 5 bases at V and 2 bases at J, with 13 bases in the middle. The germline gives CDR1 SGHTA, CDR2 FQGTGA. The CDR3 totals 16 residues. CDR3 loop: CASSLTTDPGANVLTF. As DNA, the CDR3 is TGTGCCAGCAGCCTGACGACTGATCCTGGGGCCAACGTCCTGACTTTC. Complete variable domain (other parts from reference TRBV7-3 and TRBJ2-6): GAGVSQTPSNKVTEKGKYVELRCDPISGHTALYWYRQSLGQGPEFLIYFQGTGAADDSGLPNDRFFAVRPEGSVSTLKIQRTERGDSAVYLCASSLTTDPGANVLTFGAGSRLTVL.

The J gene is TRBJ2-3, the V gene TRBV29-1, with 12 positions matching TRBD2. Germline V gene sequence: CDR1 SQVTM, CDR2 ANQGSEA. The length of the CDR3 is 12 residues. V trimming: 6 bases; J trimming: 5 bases; junction bases outside the gene matches: 0. CDR3 in amino acids: CSVGLAGDTQYF. CDR3 sequence (DNA): TGCAGCGTGGGACTAGCGGGAGATACGCAGTATTTT.

The rearrangement uses TRBV11-2 and TRBJ2-3; 15 bases line up with TRBD2. With 5 bases clipped from V and 5 bases from J, the junction kept 8 bases outside the gene matches. Looked up from germline, CDR1 is SGHAT and CDR2 is FQNNGV. This CDR3 has 17 residues. CDR3 sequence (DNA): TGTGCCAGCAGCCTGCGGACTAGCGGGAGGGCCGAAGATACGCAGTATTTT. It codes for CASSLRTSGRAEDTQYF.

This rearrangement joins TRBV7-8 to TRBJ2-3, with D maybe TRBD1 (5 bases). Germline V gene sequence: CDR1 SGHVS, CDR2 FQNEAQ. The CDR3 loop spans 15 amino acids. The V end lost 1 base, the J end lost 3 bases, and 11 bases lay between the germline ends. The DNA for the CDR3 is TGTGCCAGCAGCTTAGTGGGGCCTCCAACAGATACGCAGTATTTT. This codes for CASSLVGPPTDTQYF.

V gene TRBV30 combines with J gene TRBJ1-2; D is possibly TRBD1 (6 bases). With 3 bases removed from V and 8 bases from J, the gap between germline ends came to 10 bases. Germline V lookup: CDR1 GTSNPN, CDR2 SVGIG (reference sequence). The CDR3 sequence is 11 residues long. CDR3 coding DNA: TGTGCCTGGAGAAAGGGGGTGGGCTACACCTTC. Translated: CAWRKGVGYTF. Using reference TRBV30 and TRBJ1-2 for the parts outside the CDR3, the full variable domain is SQTIHQWPATLVQPVGSPLSLECTVEGTSNPNLYWYRQAAGRGLQLLFYSVGIGQISSEVPQNLSASRPQDRQFILSSKKLLLSDSGFYLCAWRKGVGYTFGSGTRLTVV.

This clone has only a few counts. The rearrangement uses TRBV29-1 and TRBJ2-6; D is unclear. Trimming shortened V by 4 bases and J by 0 bases, and 4 bases separated the two germline ends. Germline V gene sequence: CDR1 SQVTM, CDR2 ANQGSEA. This CDR3 spans 13 amino acids. The CDR3 reads CSVGDSGANVLTF. In DNA, the CDR3 is TGCAGCGTTGGCGACTCTGGGGCCAACGTCCTGACTTTC.

This clone was seen ten or more times. The chain combines TRBV29-1 with TRBJ1-6; 9 nucleotides agree with TRBD1. Germline V gives CDR1 SQVTM, CDR2 ANQGSEA. Germline trimming cut 2 bases from V and 9 bases from J; bases unmatched to any gene: 2. This CDR3 spans 13 amino acids. The CDR3 DNA follows: TGCAGCGTTGAAACAGGGGGCGGTTCACCCCTCCACTTT. It translates to CSVETGGGSPLHF.

V gene TRBV7-9 combines with J gene TRBJ1-6, with 7 bases matching TRBD1. The CDR3 consists of 14 residues. Losses at the gene ends were 6 bases for V and 7 bases for J; bases not matched to a gene: 6. CDR1 SEHNR and CDR2 FQNEAQ come from the germline V gene (reference sequence). The CDR3 nucleotides are TGTGCCAGCAGACACGGGACAGAGAATTCACCCCTCCACTTT. It specifies CASRHGTENSPLHF.

The table lists this clone with a count of one. V is TRBV30 and J is TRBJ1-1, with D hard to call. The V end was cut by 2 bases, the J end by 10 bases, with 11 bases between. The CDR3 totals 11 residues. CDR1 and CDR2 (germline): GTSNPN, SVGIG (reference sequence). The CDR3 loop reads CAWSLRERAFF. CDR3 nucleotide sequence: TGTGCCTGGAGTCTAAGGGAGCGAGCTTTCTTT. The full variable domain, completed using reference TRBV30 and TRBJ1-1, is SQTIHQWPATLVQPVGSPLSLECTVEGTSNPNLYWYRQAAGRGLQLLFYSVGIGQISSEVPQNLSASRPQDRQFILSSKKLLLSDSGFYLCAWSLRERAFFGQGTRLTVV.

The chain has TRBV6-5 and TRBJ1-2; D ambiguous. The germline gives CDR1 MNHEY, CDR2 SVGAGI. The CDR3 is 14 amino acids. With 6 bases removed from V and 1 base from J, the gap between germline ends came to 12 bases. The DNA of the CDR3 is TGTGCCAGCAGCGAGGGCGCCCTTAACTATGGCTACACCTTC. Its protein product is CASSEGALNYGYTF.

This chain uses TRBV2 with TRBJ2-7, with TRBD2 matching 13 bases. This CDR3 contains 16 residues. The V segment lost 6 bases and the J segment 3 bases; nucleotides outside the gene matches: 8. Germline CDR1 and CDR2: SNHLY and FYNNEI. The CDR3 DNA is TGTGCCAGCAGGTCGGGACTAGCGGGGATCCTCTACGAGCAGTACTTC. This translates into CASRSGLAGILYEQYF.

This chain joins TRBV5-4 and TRBJ2-2; D is unresolved. Germline loops: CDR1 SGHNT, CDR2 YYREEE (reference sequence). Trimming pared 2 bases from V and 0 bases from J, leaving 5 bases between. The CDR3 is 14 amino acids. The CDR3 protein is CASSFSANTGELFF. CDR3 DNA sequence: TGTGCCAGCAGCTTTTCCGCGAACACCGGGGAGCTGTTTTTT.

The gene calls are TRBV9 and TRBJ2-1, with a weak D call TRBD1 (6 bases). Trimming cost V 3 bases and J 2 bases, with 12 bases left between them. The CDR3 length is 15 residues. CDR1 is SGDLS and CDR2 is YYNGEE in the germline V gene. Written as DNA, the CDR3 is TGTGCCAGCAGCGCGGGCAGGGGAACCTACAATGAGCAGTTCTTC. Protein product: CASSAGRGTYNEQFF.